These 2 T cell receptor beta chains share one sample of origin, sequenced in a study of T-cell reconstitution after alpha-beta-depleted transplantation in children. Preparing the TCRbeta library involved the use of unique molecular identifiers. TCRdb reprocessed the PCR reads via MiXCR and lists one record per CDR3 protein. The sample holds about 600,000 distinct CDR3 sequences, about 10% seen once. The specimen was PBMCs from the stem cell graft donor, collected from the stem cell graft. These receptors came from a human donor who donated a stem cell graft to a child with acute myeloid leukemia.

The chain uses TRBV6-2 or TRBV6-3 and TRBJ2-7; the match to TRBD1 covers 8 bases. CDR1 and CDR2 (germline): MNHEY, SVGEGT. Germline trimming cut 3 bases from V and 2 bases from J; bases unmatched to any gene: 3. The CDR3 runs to 14 residues. CDR3 nucleotides: TGTGCCAGCAGTTATGGGACAGGCCCCTACGAGCAGTACTTC. This codes for CASSYGTGPYEQYF.

Many counts were recorded for this clonotype. The chain links TRBV29-1 to TRBJ2-5; D is ambiguous. CDR3 length: 13 amino acids. Germline CDR1 is SQVTM and CDR2 is ANQGSEA. Deletions cut 3 bases from V and 6 bases from J, with 14 bases between. The CDR3 nucleotides are TGCAGCGTTGAGCGTATTGTTGTGAAGACCCAGTACTTC. Amino acid sequence: CSVERIVVKTQYF.